A selection of T cell receptor beta chains follows, all from one sample in a study of blood T cell repertoires in COVID-19. Assay: immunoSEQ multiplex PCR; the TCRdb copy retains only in-frame clones and omits some. The sample has fewer than 80,000 clones; about four fifths are singletons. Sequencing input: peripheral blood. Receptors were obtained from an elderly woman with acute or convalescent COVID-19. Each CDR3 is given with its conserved first and last residue. The D gene is left open where the match is weak. Size is omitted from some rows. Given values are once, few, many or a class for expanded clones.

J gene	D gene	V gene	clone size	CDR3 DNA	CDR3 protein
TRBJ1-1	.	TRBV10-3	.	TGTGCCATCGGGGTCCGGGAGGACACTGAAGCTTTCTTT	CAIGVREDTEAFF
TRBJ1-1	.	TRBV6-1	.	TGTGCCAGCAGTGAACAGGGGTATACTGAAGCTTTCTTT	CASSEQGYTEAFF
TRBJ1-1	TRBD1	TRBV7-2	.	TGTGCCAGGGGACAGTCGAACACTGAAGCTTTCTTT	CARGQSNTEAFF
TRBJ2-7	TRBD2	TRBV19	.	TGTGCCAGTAGTCAGGGCGGGGGGGACTACGAGCAGTACTTC	CASSQGGGDYEQYF
TRBJ2-5	.	TRBV7-9	.	TGTGCCAGCAGCCCCTCGGAGACCCAGTACTTC	CASSPSETQYF
TRBJ1-2	.	TRBV27	few	TGTGCCAGCAGTTCCAGCGCAGGGAATAACTATGGCTACACCTTC	CASSSSAGNNYGYTF
TRBJ1-2	.	TRBV30	.	TGTGCCTGGCTCCTTTCTAACTATGGCTACACCTTC	CAWLLSNYGYTF
TRBJ1-1	.	TRBV6-1	.	TGTGCCAGCAGTGAGCGGTGGCAGTTGAACACTGAAGCTTTCTTT	CASSERWQLNTEAFF
TRBJ2-2	TRBD1	TRBV3-1/TRBV3-2	.	TGTGCCAGCAGCCCAGGACAGGGCCAAGGAGTACAGGGGGAGCTGTTTTTT	CASSPGQGQGVQGELFF
TRBJ1-2	TRBD1	TRBV27	.	TGTGCCAGCAGGTCCTCAGGGGGCCGCTATGGCTACACCTTC	CASRSSGGRYGYTF
TRBJ1-1	.	TRBV12-3/TRBV12-4	.	TGTGCCAGCAGCCCAAGCTACACTGAAGCTTTCTTT	CASSPSYTEAFF
TRBJ1-4	.	TRBV7-9	.	TGTGCCAGCAGCTTCGCGACTTGGACAAGCTTTAATGAAAAACTGTTTTTT	CASSFATWTSFNEKLFF
TRBJ2-7	.	TRBV7-9	.	TGTGCCAGCAGCCCCCAACCGAGCTCCTACGAGCAGTACTTC	CASSPQPSSYEQYF
TRBJ1-1	TRBD1	TRBV13	.	TGTGCCAGCAGCTTAGGAAGGGGGCGGCCAACTGAAGCTTTCTTT	CASSLGRGRPTEAFF
TRBJ2-7	.	TRBV6-5	.	TGTGCCAGCACCCTAGACAGAACAATCTCCTACGAGCAGTACTTC	CASTLDRTISYEQYF
TRBJ2-7	.	TRBV18	.	TGTGCCAGCTCCCTCGGGTACGAGCAGTACTTC	CASSLGYEQYF
TRBJ1-4	.	TRBV28	.	TGTGCCAGCAGTTTTTCCCCCTCCAATGAAAAACTGTTTTTT	CASSFSPSNEKLFF
TRBJ2-7	.	TRBV6-5	.	TGTGCCAGCAGTCCTCAGGACAGACGCTACGAGCAGTACTTC	CASSPQDRRYEQYF
TRBJ1-4	.	TRBV27	.	TGTGCCAGCAGTTTATCGTGGCAGAAGAATGAAAAACTGTTTTTT	CASSLSWQKNEKLFF
TRBJ2-1	.	TRBV6-5	.	TGTGCCTCTCAGGGGGGACGGCCCTACAATGAGCAGTTCTTC	CASQGGRPYNEQFF
TRBJ2-5	TRBD1	TRBV5-1	.	TGCGCCAGCAGCCACCGACAGGGGCGGGAGACCCAGTACTTC	CASSHRQGRETQYF
TRBJ2-7	TRBD1	TRBV7-3	once	TGTGCCAGCAGCCCAGACGGACAGGGAAGGTACGAGCAGTACTTC	CASSPDGQGRYEQYF
TRBJ2-1	TRBD1	TRBV3-1/TRBV3-2	.	TGTGCCAGCAGCCAAGGGGGCAAAGTGGGACAGGGGTCCAATGAGCAGTTCTTC	CASSQGGKVGQGSNEQFF
TRBJ1-4	.	TRBV3-1/TRBV3-2	few	TGTGCCAGCAGCCAAGAAGGGCCTTGGGGGCGCTCAACTAATGAAAAACTGTTTTTT	CASSQEGPWGRSTNEKLFF
TRBJ2-2	.	TRBV19	.	TGTGCCAGTAGTCGACAGATTCAGACCGGGGAGCTGTTTTTT	CASSRQIQTGELFF
TRBJ1-2	TRBD1	TRBV30	.	TGTGCCTGGAACTCAGGGGGTGGCTACACCTTC	CAWNSGGGYTF
TRBJ1-2	TRBD1	TRBV6-4	.	TGTGCCAGCAGGAGGAACCCGGGACAGGGGAACTACACCTTC	CASRRNPGQGNYTF
TRBJ1-2	TRBD1	TRBV7-8	.	TGTGCCAGCGAAGTCCAAGGGACAGGGCGTAACTATGGCTACACCTTC	CASEVQGTGRNYGYTF
TRBJ1-2	TRBD1	TRBV5-4	.	TGTGCCAGCAGCCCCACTTTGACAGGGGCTGGCTACACCTTC	CASSPTLTGAGYTF
TRBJ1-4	.	TRBV29-1	.	TGCAGCGTTGAAGGGACAAAAACTAATGAAAAACTGTTTTTT	CSVEGTKTNEKLFF
TRBJ2-2	.	TRBV10-1	.	TGCGCCAGCTCCAGGACATCAACCGGGGAGCTGTTTTTT	CASSRTSTGELFF
TRBJ1-1	.	TRBV7-9	.	TGTGCCAGCAGCGTTGACTGGAACACTGAAGCTTTCTTT	CASSVDWNTEAFF
TRBJ1-3	TRBD1	TRBV7-2	.	TGTGCCAGCAGCTTTTGGACGGACAGGCCTGCAGGAAACACCATATATTTT	CASSFWTDRPAGNTIYF
TRBJ1-2	.	TRBV5-4	.	TGTGCCAGCAGCCTTCGGGGGGGTAACTATGGCTACACCTTC	CASSLRGGNYGYTF
TRBJ2-7	.	TRBV2	.	TGTGCCAGCAGTGGGGAGGGGGGAAGCTCCTACGAGCAGTACTTC	CASSGEGGSSYEQYF